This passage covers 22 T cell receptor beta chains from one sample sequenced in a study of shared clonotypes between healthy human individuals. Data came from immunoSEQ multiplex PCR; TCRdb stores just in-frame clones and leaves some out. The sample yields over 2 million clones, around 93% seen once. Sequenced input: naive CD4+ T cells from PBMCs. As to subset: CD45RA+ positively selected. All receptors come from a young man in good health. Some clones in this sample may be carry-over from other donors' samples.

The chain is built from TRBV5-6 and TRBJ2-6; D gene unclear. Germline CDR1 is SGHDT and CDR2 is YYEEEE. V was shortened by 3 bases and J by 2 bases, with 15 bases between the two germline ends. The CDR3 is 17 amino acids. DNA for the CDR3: TGTGCCAGCAGCTACCTTCTCTTAGCCCCTGGGGCCAACGTCCTGACTTTC. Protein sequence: CASSYLLLAPGANVLTF.

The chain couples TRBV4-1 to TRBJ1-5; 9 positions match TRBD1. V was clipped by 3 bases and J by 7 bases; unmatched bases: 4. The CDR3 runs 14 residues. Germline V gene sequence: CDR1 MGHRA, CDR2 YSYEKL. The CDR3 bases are TGCGCCAGCAGCCAGAGACAGGGGGAACAGCCCCAGCATTTT. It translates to CASSQRQGEQPQHF.

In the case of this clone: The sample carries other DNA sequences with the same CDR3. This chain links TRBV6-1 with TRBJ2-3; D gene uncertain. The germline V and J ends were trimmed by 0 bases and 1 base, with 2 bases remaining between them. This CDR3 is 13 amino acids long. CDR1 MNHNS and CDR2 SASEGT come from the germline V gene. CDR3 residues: CASSEAGTDTQYF. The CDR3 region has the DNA TGTGCCAGCAGTGAAGCTGGCACAGATACGCAGTATTTT.

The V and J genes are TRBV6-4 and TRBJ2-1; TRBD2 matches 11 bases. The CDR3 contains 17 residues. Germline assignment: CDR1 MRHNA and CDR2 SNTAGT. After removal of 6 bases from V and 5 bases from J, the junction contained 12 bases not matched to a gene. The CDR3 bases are TGTGCCAGCAGCGTTAGCCCCGGGACTAGCGGCCACAATGAGCAGTTCTTC. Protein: CASSVSPGTSGHNEQFF.

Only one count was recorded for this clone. For the CDR3, the DNA is TGTGCCTGGGGGGACAGGGGCGACGAGCAGTACTTC. Protein: CAWGDRGDEQYF. The chain carries TRBV30 and TRBJ2-7, with 10 bases identical to TRBD1. The CDR3 sequence is 12 residues long. Germline V CDR1 and CDR2: GTSNPN, SVGIG (reference sequence). Trimming took 5 bases from V and 5 from J; bases not matched to a gene: 3.

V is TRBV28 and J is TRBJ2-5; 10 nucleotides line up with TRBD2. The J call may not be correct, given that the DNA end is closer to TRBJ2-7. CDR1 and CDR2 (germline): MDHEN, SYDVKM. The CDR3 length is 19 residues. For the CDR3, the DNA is TGTGCCAGCCCTCCTAGGGGGCTAGCGGGAGTTTTCCTCTCCTACGAGCAGTACTTC. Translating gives CASPPRGLAGVFLSYEQYF.

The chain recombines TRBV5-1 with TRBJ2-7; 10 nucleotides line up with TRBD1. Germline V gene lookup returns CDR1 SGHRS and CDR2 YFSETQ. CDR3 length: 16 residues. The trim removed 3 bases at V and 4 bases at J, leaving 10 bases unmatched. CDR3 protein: CASSWGDRGGEYEQYF. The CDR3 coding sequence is TGCGCCAGCAGCTGGGGGGACAGGGGAGGAGAATACGAGCAGTACTTC. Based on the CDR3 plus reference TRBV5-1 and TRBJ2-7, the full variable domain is KAGVTQTPRYLIKTRGQQVTLSCSPISGHRSVSWYQQTPGQGLQFLFEYFSETQRNKGNFPGRFSGRQFSNSRSEMNVSTLELGDSALYLCASSWGDRGGEYEQYFGPGTRLTVT.

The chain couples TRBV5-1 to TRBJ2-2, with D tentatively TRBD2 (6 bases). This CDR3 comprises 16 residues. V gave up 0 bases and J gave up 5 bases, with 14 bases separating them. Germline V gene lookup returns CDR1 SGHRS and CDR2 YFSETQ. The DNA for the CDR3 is TGCGCCAGCAGCTTGGCTTCTAGCGCCACTACCGGGGAGCTGTTTTTT. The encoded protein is CASSLASSATTGELFF. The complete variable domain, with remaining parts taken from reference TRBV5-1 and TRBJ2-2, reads KAGVTQTPRYLIKTRGQQVTLSCSPISGHRSVSWYQQTPGQGLQFLFEYFSETQRNKGNFPGRFSGRQFSNSRSEMNVSTLELGDSALYLCASSLASSATTGELFFGEGSRLTVL.

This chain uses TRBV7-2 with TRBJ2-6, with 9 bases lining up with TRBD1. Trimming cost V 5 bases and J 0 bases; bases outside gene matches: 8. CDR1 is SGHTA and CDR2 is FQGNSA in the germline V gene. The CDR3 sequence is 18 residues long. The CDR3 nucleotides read TGTGCCAGCAGCCTGAGGACAGGGGCGGACTCTGGGGCCAACGTCCTGACTTTC. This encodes CASSLRTGADSGANVLTF. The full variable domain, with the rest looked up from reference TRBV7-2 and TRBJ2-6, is GAGVSQSPSNKVTEKGKDVELRCDPISGHTALYWYRQSLGQGLEFLIYFQGNSAPDKSGLPSDRFSAERTGGSVSTLTIQRTQQEDSAVYLCASSLRTGADSGANVLTFGAGSRLTVL.

The CDR3 DNA sequence: TGTGCCAGCAGCGAGGGACTATTAGGGCCTGAGCAGTTCTTC. This sequence encodes CASSEGLLGPEQFF. The chain employs TRBV11-2 and TRBJ2-1; TRBD2 matches 7 bases. Germline CDR1 and CDR2: SGHAT and FQNNGV. V shed 5 bases, J shed 9 bases, and the junction held 10 bases outside the gene matches. There are 14 residues in the CDR3. The full variable domain, in which reference TRBV11-2 and TRBJ2-1 provide the parts outside the CDR3, is EAGVAQSPRYKIIEKRQSVAFWCNPISGHATLYWYQQILGQGPKLLIQFQNNGVVDDSQLPKDRFSAERLKGVDSTLKIQPAKLEDSAVYLCASSEGLLGPEQFFGPGTRLTVL.

The CDR3, as DNA: TGTGCCAGCTCCGTGGGGTTGAGCTCCTACAATGAGCAGTTCTTC. This translates into CASSVGLSSYNEQFF. V usage is TRBV7-3 and J usage is TRBJ2-1; D is ambiguous. Germline CDR1 reads SGHTA; CDR2 reads FQGTGA. This CDR3 comprises 15 residues. V was trimmed by 8 bases and J by 0 bases, leaving 14 bases between them.

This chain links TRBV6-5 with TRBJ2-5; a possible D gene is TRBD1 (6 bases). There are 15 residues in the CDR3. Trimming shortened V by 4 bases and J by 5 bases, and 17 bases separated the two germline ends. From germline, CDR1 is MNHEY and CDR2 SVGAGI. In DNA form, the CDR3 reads TGTGCCAGCAGTTTAAACAGGGACCCCCAGGAGACCCAGTACTTC. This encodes CASSLNRDPQETQYF.

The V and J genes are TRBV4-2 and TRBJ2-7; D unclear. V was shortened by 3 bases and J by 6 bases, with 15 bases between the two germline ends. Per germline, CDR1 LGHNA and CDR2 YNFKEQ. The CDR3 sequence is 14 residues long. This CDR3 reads CASSQVLGSREQYF. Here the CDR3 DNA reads TGTGCCAGCAGCCAGGTCCTAGGCTCTCGCGAGCAGTACTTC.

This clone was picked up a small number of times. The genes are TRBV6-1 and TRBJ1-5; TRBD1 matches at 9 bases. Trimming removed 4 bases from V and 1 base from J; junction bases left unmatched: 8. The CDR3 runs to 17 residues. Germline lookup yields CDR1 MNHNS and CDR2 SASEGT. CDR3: CASSGGQGISSNQPQHF. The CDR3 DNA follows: TGTGCCAGCAGTGGTGGACAGGGGATATCGAGCAATCAGCCCCAGCATTTT.

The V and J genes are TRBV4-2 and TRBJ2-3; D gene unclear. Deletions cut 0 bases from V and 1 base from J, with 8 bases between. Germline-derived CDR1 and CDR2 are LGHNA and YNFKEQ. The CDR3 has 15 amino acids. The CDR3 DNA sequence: TGTGCCAGCAGCCAAGAGTTAGTCGGCACAGATACGCAGTATTTT. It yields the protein CASSQELVGTDTQYF.

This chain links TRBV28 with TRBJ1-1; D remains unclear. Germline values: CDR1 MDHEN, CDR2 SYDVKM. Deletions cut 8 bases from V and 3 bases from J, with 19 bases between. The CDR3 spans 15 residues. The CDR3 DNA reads TGTGCCAGCCAATGGCGACGGGGTGACTACACTGAAGCTTTCTTT. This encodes CASQWRRGDYTEAFF.

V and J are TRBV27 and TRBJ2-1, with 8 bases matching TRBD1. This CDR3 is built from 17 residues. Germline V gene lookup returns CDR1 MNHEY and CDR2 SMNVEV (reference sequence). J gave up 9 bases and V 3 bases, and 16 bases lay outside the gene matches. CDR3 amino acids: CASSFFPYQGAQGEQFF. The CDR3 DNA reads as TGTGCCAGCAGTTTCTTTCCGTACCAGGGGGCGCAGGGTGAGCAGTTCTTC.

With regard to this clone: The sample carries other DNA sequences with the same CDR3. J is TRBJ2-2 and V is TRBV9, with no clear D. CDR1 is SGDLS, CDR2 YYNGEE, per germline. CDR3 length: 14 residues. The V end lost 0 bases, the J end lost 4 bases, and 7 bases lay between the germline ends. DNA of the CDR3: TGTGCCAGCAGCGTAGTGGCGACCACCGGGGAGCTGTTTTTT. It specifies CASSVVATTGELFF.

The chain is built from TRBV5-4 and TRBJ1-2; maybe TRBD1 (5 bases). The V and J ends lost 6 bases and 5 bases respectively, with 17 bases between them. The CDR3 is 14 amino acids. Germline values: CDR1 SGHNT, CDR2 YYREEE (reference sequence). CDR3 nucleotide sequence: TGTGCCAGCACCCGGGGGGACGGTGGATATGGCTACACCTTC. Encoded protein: CASTRGDGGYGYTF. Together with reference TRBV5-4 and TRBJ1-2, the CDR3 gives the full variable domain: ETGVTQSPTHLIKTRGQQVTLRCSSQSGHNTVSWYQQALGQGPQFIFQYYREEENGRGNFPPRFSGLQFPNYSSELNVNALELDDSALYLCASTRGDGGYGYTFGSGTRLTVV.

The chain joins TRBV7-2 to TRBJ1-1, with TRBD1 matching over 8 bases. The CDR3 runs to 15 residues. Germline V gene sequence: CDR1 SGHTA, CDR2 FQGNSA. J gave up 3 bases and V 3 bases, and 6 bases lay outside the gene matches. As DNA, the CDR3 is TGTGCCAGCAGCTTTTCACAGGGGGGCGACACTGAAGCTTTCTTT. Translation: CASSFSQGGDTEAFF.

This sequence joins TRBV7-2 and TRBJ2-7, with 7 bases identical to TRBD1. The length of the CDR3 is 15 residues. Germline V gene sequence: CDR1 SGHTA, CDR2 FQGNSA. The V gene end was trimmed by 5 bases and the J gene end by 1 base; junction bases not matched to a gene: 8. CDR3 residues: CASSRWTGQSYEQYF. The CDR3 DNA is TGTGCCAGCAGCCGATGGACAGGCCAATCCTACGAGCAGTACTTC.

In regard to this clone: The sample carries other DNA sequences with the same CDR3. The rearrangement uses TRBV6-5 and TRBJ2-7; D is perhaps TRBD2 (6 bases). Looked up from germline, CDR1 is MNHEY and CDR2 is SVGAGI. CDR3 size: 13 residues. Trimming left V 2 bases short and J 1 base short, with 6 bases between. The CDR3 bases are TGTGCCAGCAGTTACGGGACTTCCTACGAGCAGTACTTC. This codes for CASSYGTSYEQYF.